This TCR beta chain was identified in a study of PD-L1 blockade in urothelial cancer. The overall study: Male sex and bladder-origin urothelial cancer characterized about 90% of the roughly 30 patients. Blood was subjected to analysis at 3 weeks (second dose) and 6 weeks following treatment start.

Method: immunoSEQ multiplex PCR; TCRdb's copy keeps in-frame clones and lacks some. The table lists around 45,000 clones, more than 75% of them singletons. Overall study results and limits: Lower pretreatment blood TCR clonality, under the median, predicted better survival, researchers reported.

The V gene lost 3 bases and the J gene lost 2 bases, with 13 bases spanning the gap. The CDR3 length is 15 residues. Germline lookup yields CDR1 MNHEY and CDR2 SVGAGI. This clone showed up just once. No antigen is known for it. The material sequenced was PBMCs, taken around atezolizumab (anti-PD-L1) treatment. The chain combines TRBV6-5 with TRBJ1-2; possible D gene TRBD1, 5 bases. This sequence originates from an older woman with urothelial cancer. The CDR3 is CASSYYSAGNYGYTF. The CDR3 coding sequence is TGTGCCAGCAGTTATTATTCGGCAGGGAACTATGGCTACACCTTC.